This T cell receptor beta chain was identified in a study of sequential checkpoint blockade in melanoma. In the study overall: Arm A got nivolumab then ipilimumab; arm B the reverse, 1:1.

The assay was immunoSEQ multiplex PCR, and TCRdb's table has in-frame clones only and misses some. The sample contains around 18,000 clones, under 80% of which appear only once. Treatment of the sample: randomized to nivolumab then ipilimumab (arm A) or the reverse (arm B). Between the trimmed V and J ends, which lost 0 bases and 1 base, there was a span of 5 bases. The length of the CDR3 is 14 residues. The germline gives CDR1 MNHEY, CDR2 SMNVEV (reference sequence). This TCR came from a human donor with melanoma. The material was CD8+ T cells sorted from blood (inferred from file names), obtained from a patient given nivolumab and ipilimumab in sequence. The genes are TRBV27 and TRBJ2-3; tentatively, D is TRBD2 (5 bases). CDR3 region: CASSLSRGTDTQYF. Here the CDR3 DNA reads TGTGCCAGCAGTTTATCGAGGGGCACAGATACGCAGTATTTT.